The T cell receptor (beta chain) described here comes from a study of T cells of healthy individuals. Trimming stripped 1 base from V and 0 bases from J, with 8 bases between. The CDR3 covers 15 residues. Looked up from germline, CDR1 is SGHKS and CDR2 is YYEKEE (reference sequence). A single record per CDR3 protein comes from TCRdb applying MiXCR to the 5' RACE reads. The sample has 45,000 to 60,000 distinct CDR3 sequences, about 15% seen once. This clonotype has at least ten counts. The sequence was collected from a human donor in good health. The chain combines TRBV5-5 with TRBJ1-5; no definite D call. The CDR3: CASSLLGNSNQPQHF. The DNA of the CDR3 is TGTGCCAGCAGCTTGTTAGGGAATAGCAATCAGCCCCAGCATTTT.